This TCR beta chain was captured by sequencing in a study of blood T cell repertoires in COVID-19 (dated by TCRdb to the early 2020s). Some background on the complete study: Samples from collaborators originated in the United States, Italy and Spain and spanned both the acute and convalescent phases of COVID-19. The material from the prospective study consisted of cDNA or gDNA derived from T cells, B-cell-depleted T cells, or PBMCs. Subjects who had been exposed to COVID-19, were actively infected with it, or had recovered from it provided the deeply sampled blood TCRbeta repertoires that made up the dataset. The repertoires were released in a freely available public database intended as a resource for research on the immune response to SARS-CoV-2. Samples were obtained from the ongoing ImmuneRACE study (first 160 participants) and from over 1,000 subjects provided by 6 global collaborators. Nearly every sample came with metadata listing a de-identified subject ID, COVID-19 status, age in years and sex. Where available, HLA class I and class II types were obtained from metadata supplied by the sample provider rather than from assay-based typing. Overall study results and their limits: The quantity of clinical and demographic metadata differed by source and by participant and was supplied without curation.

About this clone: Its antigen remains undetermined. Base qualities are not recorded, but no much larger clone differs from it by a single base.

From a lookup of the germline V gene, CDR1 and CDR2 are SGDLS and YYNGEE. The CDR3 contains 13 residues, cysteine and phenylalanine counted. Only CDR3 DNA is held: 39 bases, read in frame from base 1. Trimmed from V: 4 bases; trimmed from J: 5 bases; junction bases lacking a gene match: 6. TCRbeta CDR3 regions were amplified from genomic DNA by means of the immunoSEQ Assay, a bias-controlled multiplex PCR. On the authors' methods: Nucleated cell counts per sample were estimated from amplification of reference gene primers within the assay. To quantify the absolute abundance of each unique TCRbeta CDR3 rearrangement, sequence reads were collapsed and filtered. Productive Simpson clonality was computed per sample as the square root of Simpson's diversity index over productive rearrangements. Sourced from immuneACCESS, this table was stored by TCRdb with only in-frame sequences that have V and J called. A share of the clones is absent; for the studies checked, an unresolved V gene accounts for under half, and the remainder has no known explanation. The DNA was the basis for D and trimming; V, J and clone size are from that table. This sample holds approximately 300,000 clones; around 88% were observed only once. Of the sample, 1.5% to 2% is held by the ten largest clones.

The collaborating institutions used their own protocols to collect whole blood in K2EDTA tubes. For TCRbeta analysis, collaborators shipped samples as frozen whole blood, isolated PBMCs, or DNA extracted from either of those sample types. Recombination connected TRBV9 to TRBJ2-7; TRBD2 lines up with 7 middle nucleotides. Sequenced: peripheral blood. The clonotype originates from a woman in her 50s with acute or convalescent COVID-19. The DNA is as follows: TGTGCCAGCAGCATAGGACTAGTGGACGAGCAGTACTTC. Its protein product is CASSIGLVDEQYF.